The present T cell receptor (beta chain) was sequenced within a study of blood T cell repertoires in COVID-19. For the study at large: Italy, Spain and the United States were the sources of the convalescent and acute COVID-19 samples. From T cells, B-cell-depleted T cells, or PBMCs came the material, which was cDNA or gDNA.

Generated by immunoSEQ multiplex PCR, the TCRdb table keeps only in-frame clones and is missing some. The sample records 130,000 to 150,000 clones, about 79% being singletons. The CDR3 has 15 residues. V was clipped by 3 bases and J by 2 bases, with 11 bases between them. From germline, CDR1 is MNHNS and CDR2 SASEGT. This clone was detected a few times. The sequenced material came from peripheral blood. The receptor was derived from a woman aged 80 or over with acute or convalescent COVID-19. The chain carries TRBV6-1 and TRBJ1-5; unclear D gene. The CDR3 region is CASSEAGHGNQPQHF. The CDR3 DNA follows: TGTGCCAGCAGTGAGGCAGGTCACGGCAATCAGCCCCAGCATTTT.